The 19 T cell receptor beta chains reported below all come from one sample, sequenced in a study of T cells in Graves' hyperthyroidism and ophthalmopathy. Authors of the study amplified TCR beta CDR3 regions from RNA transcripts. First-round RT-PCR of the TCR CDR3 relied on the HTBI primer set. TCRdb independently ran MiXCR on the multiplex PCR reads; one entry per CDR3 protein. The data contain about 380,000 distinct CDR3 sequences, less than 20% of them seen just once; the ten biggest clones take up 35% to 50%. Sequencing was done on a sample of blood. The origin of the receptors is a man aged 18 to 29 with Graves' ophthalmopathy.

This clonotype was counted many times. The genes are TRBV5-1 and TRBJ1-2, with D perhaps TRBD1 (5 bases). V shed 0 bases and J shed 8 bases, with 14 bases lying between them. CDR1 and CDR2 from the germline V gene are SGHRS and YFSETQ. The CDR3 is 14 amino acids. The CDR3 region is CASSLGEGNRGYTF. The CDR3 DNA reads TGCGCCAGCAGCTTGGGAGAGGGGAATCGAGGCTACACCTTC. The full variable domain, rest sourced from reference TRBV5-1 and TRBJ1-2, is KAGVTQTPRYLIKTRGQQVTLSCSPISGHRSVSWYQQTPGQGLQFLFEYFSETQRNKGNFPGRFSGRQFSNSRSEMNVSTLELGDSALYLCASSLGEGNRGYTFGSGTRLTVV.

J is TRBJ2-5 and V is TRBV28; 12 bases align to TRBD1. J gave up 7 bases and V 3 bases, and 9 bases lay outside the gene matches. In germline, CDR1 is MDHEN, CDR2 SYDVKM. This CDR3 has 16 amino acids. The CDR3 spells CASSFRDRGQSVTQYF. The CDR3 bases are TGTGCCAGCAGTTTCCGGGACAGGGGGCAATCAGTGACCCAGTACTTC. The full variable domain, rest sourced from reference TRBV28 and TRBJ2-5, is DVKVTQSSRYLVKRTGEKVFLECVQDMDHENMFWYRQDPGLGLRLIYFSYDVKMKEKGDIPEGYSVSREKKERFSLILESASTNQTSMYLCASSFRDRGQSVTQYFGPGTRLLVL.

This clonotype has ten or more counts. The genes are TRBV28 and TRBJ2-7; 7 bases agree with TRBD2. Germline assignment: CDR1 MDHEN and CDR2 SYDVKM. J gave up 5 bases and V 5 bases, and 15 bases lay outside the gene matches. This CDR3 is 16 amino acids long. The CDR3 region is CASSTRGGGGRHEQYF. CDR3 DNA sequence: TGTGCCAGCAGTACCCGGGGAGGCGGGGGTAGACACGAGCAGTACTTC. Full variable domain (missing parts from reference TRBV28 and TRBJ2-7): DVKVTQSSRYLVKRTGEKVFLECVQDMDHENMFWYRQDPGLGLRLIYFSYDVKMKEKGDIPEGYSVSREKKERFSLILESASTNQTSMYLCASSTRGGGGRHEQYFGPGTRLTVT.

This clonotype was seen ten or more times. The chain combines TRBV13 with TRBJ1-1, with TRBD1 as a possible D gene (6 bases). The CDR3 length is 15 residues. Trimming took 0 bases from V and 1 from J, leaving 9 bases between them. Per germline, CDR1 PRHDT and CDR2 FYEKMQ (reference sequence). The CDR3 DNA follows: TGTGCCAGCAGCTTAGGACAGGGTTCGAACACTGAAGCTTTCTTT. It specifies CASSLGQGSNTEAFF.

This clonotype appeared many times. CDR3 protein: CSASWSGDSYGYTF. The DNA of the CDR3 is TGCAGTGCTAGTTGGTCTGGGGACAGCTATGGCTACACCTTC. The V call is TRBV20-1, the J call TRBJ1-2; 7 bases align to TRBD1. Germline CDR1 and CDR2: DFQATT and SNEGSKA (reference sequence). The trim removed 3 bases at V and 4 bases at J, leaving 8 bases unmatched. This CDR3 is 14 amino acids long.

In this sample, this clonotype turned up many times. The chain combines TRBV7-8 with TRBJ2-5, with 7 positions matching TRBD2. CDR1 is SGHVS and CDR2 is FQNEAQ in the germline V gene. J was trimmed by 3 bases and V by 5 bases; bases with no gene match: 6. This CDR3 spans 14 amino acids. The CDR3 sequence: CASSPGTTEETQYF. CDR3 in DNA: TGTGCCAGCAGCCCAGGGACTACCGAAGAGACCCAGTACTTC.

The chain carries TRBV24-1 and TRBJ2-5; a possible D gene is TRBD2 (5 bases). Germline CDR1 is KGHDR and CDR2 is SFDVKD. The CDR3 is 14 residues long. V lost 5 bases and J 7 bases, leaving 16 bases between the germline ends. CDR3: CATSGFGVSGTQYF. The CDR3 nucleotides read TGTGCCACCAGTGGTTTCGGGGTGTCCGGGACCCAGTACTTC.

This clonotype was seen a few times. The chain joins TRBV10-1 to TRBJ1-4; the D is unclear. V was pared by 0 bases and J by 6 bases, with 14 bases between. The CDR3 loop spans 16 amino acids. Looked up from germline, CDR1 is WNHNN and CDR2 is SYGVQD (reference sequence). CDR3 sequence: CASSESGSGKDEKLFF. As DNA, the CDR3 is TGCGCCAGCAGTGAGTCGGGTTCGGGGAAGGATGAAAAACTGTTTTTT.

This clonotype came up a few times. This sequence joins TRBV12-3 or TRBV12-4 and TRBJ2-2; D may be TRBD1 (5 bases). This CDR3 is 15 amino acids long. V was clipped by 2 bases and J by 6 bases, with 13 bases between them. This CDR3 is CASSLRTPWSGELFF. For the CDR3, the DNA is TGTGCCAGCAGTTTAAGGACACCTTGGTCCGGGGAGCTGTTTTTT.

This clonotype was seen many times. The rearrangement links TRBV6-1 to TRBJ1-2; a possible D gene is TRBD1 (6 bases). From germline, CDR1 is MNHNS and CDR2 SASEGT. V gave up 4 bases and J gave up 2 bases, with 20 bases separating them. CDR3 length: 17 amino acids. CDR3 sequence reads: CASSGGITGHINYGYTF. DNA of the CDR3: TGTGCCAGCAGTGGTGGCATTACGGGACACATAAACTATGGCTACACCTTC.

A few counts support this clonotype. The chain combines TRBV27 with TRBJ2-3, with D possibly TRBD2 on 7 matching bases. Trimming removed 3 bases at V and 2 bases at J, with 18 bases between. From germline, CDR1 is MNHEY and CDR2 SMNVEV (reference sequence). The CDR3 is 17 residues long. The CDR3 sequence is CASSFWRGGGATDTQYF. The CDR3 region has the DNA TGTGCCAGCAGTTTTTGGAGGGGGGGGGGAGCCACAGATACGCAGTATTTT.

Many counts were recorded for this clonotype. The CDR3 region is CATSGQVEETQYF. CDR3 DNA sequence: TGTGCCACCAGCGGACAGGTAGAAGAGACCCAGTACTTC. V and J are TRBV24-1 and TRBJ2-5; TRBD1 matches 7 bases. This CDR3 comprises 13 residues. The junction had 4 bases not matched to a gene; V was cut back by 7 bases and J by 3 bases. Germline V lookup: CDR1 KGHDR, CDR2 SFDVKD.

In this sample, this clonotype turned up many times. The chain carries TRBV14 and TRBJ1-1; D unclear. The V end was cut by 2 bases, the J end by 1 base, with 5 bases between. The CDR3 loop spans 13 amino acids. CDR1 and CDR2 (germline): SGHDN, FVKESK. The CDR3, as DNA: TGTGCCAGCAGCCAATATGGGAACACTGAAGCTTTCTTT. Amino acids: CASSQYGNTEAFF.

V is TRBV20-1 and J is TRBJ2-1, with 12 bases aligning to TRBD2. The CDR3 loop spans 16 amino acids. After removal of 3 bases from V and 5 bases from J, the junction contained 8 bases not matched to a gene. Germline V CDR1 and CDR2: DFQATT, SNEGSKA (reference sequence). The CDR3 DNA is TGCAGTGCTAGGTCGCCTAGCGGGGGGGCGAACAATGAGCAGTTCTTC. Its protein product is CSARSPSGGANNEQFF.

The chain recombines TRBV29-1 with TRBJ2-7, with TRBD1 matching 10 bases. The CDR3 consists of 14 residues. The junction had 3 bases not matched to a gene; V was cut back by 2 bases and J by 2 bases. Germline assignment: CDR1 SQVTM and CDR2 ANQGSEA. Here the CDR3 DNA reads TGCAGCGTTGAAAAGGGGACAGGGGCCTACGAGCAGTACTTC. The encoded protein is CSVEKGTGAYEQYF.

The table lists this clonotype with many counts. The chain uses TRBV7-9 and TRBJ1-1; 9 nucleotides match TRBD1. J lost 0 bases, V lost 5 bases, and 4 bases had no gene match. The germline V gene has CDR1 SEHNR and CDR2 FQNEAQ (reference sequence). CDR3 length: 15 residues. DNA of the CDR3: TGTGCCAGCAGCACCCGACAGGGGGTGAACACTGAAGCTTTCTTT. Its translation: CASSTRQGVNTEAFF.

CDR3 sequence reads: CASSWGQGADYGYTF. In DNA, the CDR3 is TGCGCCAGCAGCTGGGGACAGGGGGCGGACTATGGCTACACCTTC. The chain uses TRBV5-1 and TRBJ1-2; TRBD1 aligns across 12 bases. The CDR3 has 15 amino acids. CDR1 is SGHRS and CDR2 is YFSETQ in the germline V gene. V lost 3 bases, J lost 3 bases, and 3 bases stayed unmatched.

The chain combines TRBV6-1 with TRBJ1-3; tentative D call: TRBD1 (6 bases). With 6 bases removed from V and 0 bases from J, the gap between germline ends came to 21 bases. This CDR3 contains 18 residues. Germline CDR1 is MNHNS and CDR2 is SASEGT. CDR3 region: CASSLEGRGHYSGNTIYF. The CDR3, as DNA: TGTGCCAGCAGCCTAGAGGGGCGGGGACACTACTCTGGAAACACCATATATTTT.

The table lists this clonotype with a few counts. The V call is TRBV27, the J call TRBJ2-3, with TRBD1 identical over 9 bases. The CDR3 length is 14 residues. CDR1 and CDR2 (germline): MNHEY, SMNVEV (reference sequence). V was clipped by 10 bases and J by 2 bases; unmatched bases: 7. Here the CDR3 reads CATRTGDYTDTQYF. The CDR3 region has the DNA TGTGCCACCAGGACAGGGGATTACACAGATACGCAGTATTTT.